Shown below are 2 T cell receptor beta chains from a single sample sequenced in a study of neurological immune-mediated disorders. TCRdb reprocessed the 5' RACE reads via MiXCR and lists one record per CDR3 protein. The sample has some 83,000 distinct CDR3 sequences, 2% to 3% seen once. Sequences were obtained from PBMCs. The source is a woman aged 30 to 39 with multiple sclerosis.

This clonotype came up many times. The J gene is TRBJ1-4, the V gene TRBV5-1; D uncertain. Trimming removed 2 bases at V and 5 bases at J, with 10 bases between. The CDR3 is 14 residues long. Germline CDR1 and CDR2: SGHRS and YFSETQ. This CDR3 reads CASSFGQPNEKLFF. The CDR3 DNA reads TGCGCCAGCAGCTTTGGGCAGCCAAATGAAAAACTGTTTTTT.

This clonotype was recorded many times. The chain carries TRBV3-1 and TRBJ2-1; 8 nucleotides line up with TRBD2. Germline-derived CDR1 and CDR2 are LGHDT and YNNKEL (reference sequence). The trim removed 1 base at V and 8 bases at J, leaving 10 bases unmatched. The CDR3 is made up of 16 amino acids. Here the CDR3 reads CASSQVGREGRDEQFF. CDR3 DNA: TGTGCCAGCAGCCAAGTTGGACGGGAGGGTCGCGATGAGCAGTTCTTC.